The 32 T cell receptor beta chains in this list originate from one sample, sequenced in a study of T cells after yellow fever vaccination. TCRdb independently ran MiXCR on the 5' RACE reads; one entry per CDR3 protein. The data show hundreds of thousands of distinct CDR3 sequences, around 3.9% seen once. This specimen consisted of PBMCs, obtained on the day of the yellow fever booster vaccination. These TCRs come from a young man who received the YFV17D yellow fever vaccine.

This clonotype was found many times. The chain uses TRBV6-5 and TRBJ2-1; weak D call: TRBD2 (5 bases). In germline, CDR1 is MNHEY, CDR2 SVGAGI. CDR3 length equals 14 residues. V was pared by 6 bases and J by 5 bases, with 14 bases between. The CDR3, as DNA: TGTGCCAGCAGGAGGGTGACCGTTGACAATGAGCAGTTCTTC. As protein: CASRRVTVDNEQFF.

This clonotype was counted at least ten times. The chain employs TRBV5-1 and TRBJ2-5; 11 bases match TRBD2. Losses at the gene ends were 4 bases for V and 1 base for J; bases not matched to a gene: 0. This CDR3 has 14 residues. CDR1 and CDR2 from the germline V gene are SGHRS and YFSETQ. The CDR3, as DNA: TGCGCCAGCAGCGGGACTAGCGGCCAAGAGACCCAGTACTTC. Translation gives CASSGTSGQETQYF.

CDR3 protein: CASSLVVWAGATDTQYF. The CDR3 DNA reads as TGTGCCAGCAGTTTGGTGGTCTGGGCGGGGGCCACAGATACGCAGTATTTT. The chain joins TRBV12-3 or TRBV12-4 to TRBJ2-3; D possibly corresponds to TRBD2 (7 bases). V lost 3 bases and J lost 2, with 18 bases in between. The CDR3 has 17 amino acids.

This clonotype was found many times. This chain joins TRBV5-6 and TRBJ2-2; D may be TRBD1 or TRBD2 (6 bases each). Trimming left V 0 bases short and J 1 base short, with 13 bases between. CDR3 length equals 17 residues. The V gene's germline CDR1 is SGHDT and CDR2 YYEEEE. The CDR3: CASSLVSGALNTGELFF. The CDR3 DNA follows: TGTGCCAGCAGCTTGGTGTCGGGGGCCTTGAACACCGGGGAGCTGTTTTTT.

Here the CDR3 DNA reads TGTGCCAGTAGTATGAGCTCCCGCTCCTACAATGAGCAGTTCTTC. Its protein product is CASSMSSRSYNEQFF. This chain links TRBV19 with TRBJ2-1; no clear D gene. The CDR3 runs to 15 residues. Germline-derived CDR1 and CDR2 are LNHDA and SQIVND (reference sequence). V lost 3 bases and J 0 bases, leaving 9 bases between the germline ends.

This clonotype was counted ten times or more. The gene calls are TRBV20-1 and TRBJ2-5; D is unclear. The CDR3 runs to 13 residues. The germline gives CDR1 DFQATT, CDR2 SNEGSKA (reference sequence). V gave up 2 bases and J gave up 5 bases, with 12 bases separating them. The CDR3 DNA reads TGCAGTGCTAGAAAGCCGGTGGGGGAGACCCAGTACTTC. This gives the protein CSARKPVGETQYF.

In its sample, this clonotype was seen many times. The gene calls are TRBV20-1 and TRBJ1-3; unclear D gene. V lost 2 bases, J lost 2 bases, and 13 bases lay in between. Germline CDR1 DFQATT, CDR2 SNEGSKA (reference sequence). This CDR3 is 15 amino acids long. CDR3 DNA: TGCAGTGCTAGAAGAGGAGGGTCTACTGGAAACACCATATATTTT. Translation: CSARRGGSTGNTIYF.

The chain has TRBV29-1 and TRBJ1-2, with 7 bases matching TRBD1. The germline V gene has CDR1 SQVTM and CDR2 ANQGSEA. J gave up 6 bases and V 5 bases, and 12 bases lay outside the gene matches. The CDR3 contains 14 residues. CDR3 DNA sequence: TGCAGCGTTATCCCGACAGGGATTGGGGATGGCTACACCTTC. It encodes CSVIPTGIGDGYTF.

The chain couples TRBV7-2 to TRBJ1-6; D is unresolved. This CDR3 is built from 16 residues. Germline CDR1 and CDR2: SGHTA and FQGNSA. V was cut by 3 bases and J by 0 bases, with 9 bases left in between. The CDR3 here is CASSFSSLSYNSPLHF. CDR3 bases: TGTGCCAGCAGCTTTTCATCCCTCTCCTATAATTCACCCCTCCACTTT.

This clonotype was counted at least ten times. This sequence joins TRBV20-1 and TRBJ2-7; D perhaps matches TRBD2 (5 bases). Germline lookup yields CDR1 DFQATT and CDR2 SNEGSKA (reference sequence). CDR3 length: 12 amino acids. V lost 0 bases, J lost 4 bases, and 7 bases lay in between. CDR3 nucleotides: TGCAGTGCTAGAGATTCGGGGTACGAGCAGTACTTC. This gives the protein CSARDSGYEQYF.

This clonotype was counted ten times or more. The genes are TRBV7-2 and TRBJ2-7; D unresolved. The CDR3 consists of 14 residues. Germline CDR1 and CDR2: SGHTA and FQGNSA. V was pared by 1 base and J by 4 bases, with 11 bases between. This chain's CDR3 is CASSLVVSEYEQYF. CDR3 bases: TGTGCCAGCAGCTTAGTGGTCTCCGAATACGAGCAGTACTTC.

In this sample, this clonotype turned up a few times. The chain couples TRBV9 to TRBJ2-3; 9 bases line up with TRBD1. The CDR3 contains 15 residues. V lost 4 bases, J lost 5 bases, and 8 bases stayed unmatched. Germline loops: CDR1 SGDLS, CDR2 YYNGEE. The CDR3 DNA is TGTGCCAGCAGCTCCCGGACAGGGGATATAGATACGCAGTATTTT. Protein: CASSSRTGDIDTQYF.

This clonotype has a count of ten or more. The chain recombines TRBV2 with TRBJ2-1, with unresolved D. Deletions cut 10 bases from V and 10 bases from J, with 11 bases between. The CDR3 runs to 10 residues. CDR1 and CDR2 (germline): SNHLY, FYNNEI. The chain's CDR3 is CATKATEQFF. DNA for the CDR3: TGTGCCACCAAGGCGACAGAGCAGTTCTTC.

This clonotype has ten or more counts. The chain joins TRBV7-9 to TRBJ2-2; D is unresolved. Germline V gives CDR1 SEHNR, CDR2 FQNEAQ (reference sequence). This CDR3 contains 17 residues. Trimming stripped 0 bases from V and 2 bases from J, with 13 bases between. CDR3 in amino acids: CASSLARQAVNTGELFF. CDR3 in DNA: TGTGCCAGCAGCTTAGCGCGTCAGGCGGTAAACACCGGGGAGCTGTTTTTT.

This clonotype was seen at least ten times. The gene calls are TRBV11-2 and TRBJ2-1; D ambiguous. The CDR3 runs to 11 residues. Germline assignment: CDR1 SGHAT and CDR2 FQNNGV. The V gene lost 5 bases and the J gene lost 8 bases, with 7 bases spanning the gap. For the CDR3, the DNA is TGTGCCAGCAGCGTTTTCCATGAGCAGTTCTTC. It encodes CASSVFHEQFF.

This clonotype showed up many times. The J gene is TRBJ2-1, the V gene TRBV7-3, with D perhaps TRBD1 (6 bases). Trimming stripped 2 bases from V and 7 bases from J, with 12 bases between. CDR1 and CDR2 (germline): SGHTA, FQGTGA. The CDR3 has 14 amino acids. CDR3 bases: TGTGCCAGCAGCTTATATTCCAGGGGAAATGAGCAGTTCTTC. Encoded protein: CASSLYSRGNEQFF.

The sample holds many counts of this clonotype. This sequence joins TRBV5-1 and TRBJ1-2, with 8 bases identical to TRBD1. After removal of 7 bases from V and 4 bases from J, the junction contained 3 bases not matched to a gene. This CDR3 has 12 residues. CDR1 is SGHRS and CDR2 is YFSETQ in the germline V gene. CDR3 DNA: TGCGCCAGCGGAGGGACAGGCTATGGCTACACCTTC. Encoded protein: CASGGTGYGYTF.

The chain has TRBV4-3 and TRBJ2-4; no reliable D call. Trimming stripped 3 bases from V and 1 base from J, with 10 bases between. The CDR3 is 15 amino acids. Germline lookup yields CDR1 LGHNA and CDR2 YSLEER. CDR3 bases: TGCGCCAGCAGCCACGACAAGGAGGCCAAAAACATTCAGTACTTC. Amino acids: CASSHDKEAKNIQYF.

This clonotype was recorded many times. V usage is TRBV29-1 and J usage is TRBJ2-1, with D perhaps TRBD2 (5 bases). The CDR3 runs to 14 residues. Trimming removed 5 bases at V and 7 bases at J, with 18 bases between. Germline assignment: CDR1 SQVTM and CDR2 ANQGSEA. Here the CDR3 reads CSVSRPPGFNEQFF. The CDR3 DNA follows: TGCAGCGTTTCCCGACCCCCGGGATTTAATGAGCAGTTCTTC.

This clonotype was detected ten times or more. This rearrangement joins TRBV7-2 to TRBJ1-5; D uncertain. The CDR3 has 15 amino acids. Between the trimmed V and J ends, which lost 5 bases and 5 bases, there was a span of 16 bases. Looked up from germline, CDR1 is SGHTA and CDR2 is FQGNSA. The CDR3 DNA follows: TGTGCCAGCAGCCTTGGACCCGGTGGGGATCAGCCCCAGCATTTT. This codes for CASSLGPGGDQPQHF.

The chain has TRBV4-3 and TRBJ2-3, with D hard to call. CDR3 size: 13 residues. The V gene lost 4 bases and the J gene lost 1 base, with 6 bases spanning the gap. From germline, CDR1 is LGHNA and CDR2 YSLEER. The CDR3 coding sequence is TGCGCCAGCAGCCGGATGGGCACAGATACGCAGTATTTT. Residues: CASSRMGTDTQYF.

The table lists this clonotype with many counts. The V gene is TRBV24-1, the J gene TRBJ2-4, with D possibly being TRBD2 (6 bases). In germline, CDR1 is KGHDR, CDR2 SFDVKD. V dropped 5 bases and J dropped 3 bases, with 7 bases sitting between them. This CDR3 spans 13 amino acids. The CDR3 DNA is TGTGCCACCAGTGCCGGGAGCAAAAACATTCAGTACTTC. Protein product: CATSAGSKNIQYF.

This clonotype was found a few times. The chain uses TRBV20-1 and TRBJ2-5; the match to TRBD1 covers 7 bases. V was pared by 6 bases and J by 4 bases, with 8 bases of the junction left unmatched. The germline V gene has CDR1 DFQATT and CDR2 SNEGSKA (reference sequence). The CDR3 extends over 13 amino acids. CDR3 amino acids: CSAVNRGVETQYF. The CDR3 DNA reads as TGCAGTGCCGTAAACAGGGGCGTAGAGACCCAGTACTTC.

This clonotype was detected many times. This chain connects TRBV11-2 to TRBJ2-4, with 7 nucleotides matching TRBD2. Trimming removed 3 bases from V and 3 bases from J; junction bases left unmatched: 11. Germline values: CDR1 SGHAT, CDR2 FQNNGV. The CDR3 contains 17 residues. The CDR3 sequence: CASSFYIYGGGKNIQYF. CDR3 DNA sequence: TGTGCCAGCAGCTTCTACATATATGGGGGGGGCAAAAACATTCAGTACTTC.

This clonotype has more than one count but fewer than ten. The chain uses TRBV20-1 and TRBJ2-1; TRBD2 is a possible D gene (6 bases). The CDR3 loop spans 14 amino acids. The V gene's germline CDR1 is DFQATT and CDR2 SNEGSKA (reference sequence). V lost 6 bases, J lost 0 bases, and 12 bases lay in between. Here the CDR3 DNA reads TGCAGTGCGTGGGGGGTCCACTCCTACAATGAGCAGTTCTTC. Translation: CSAWGVHSYNEQFF.

This clonotype was detected a few times. The rearrangement uses TRBV20-1 and TRBJ2-3; D may be TRBD1 or TRBD2 (5 bases each). This CDR3 has 13 amino acids. With 0 bases removed from V and 5 bases from J, the gap between germline ends came to 9 bases. Germline CDR1 DFQATT, CDR2 SNEGSKA (reference sequence). The CDR3 DNA follows: TGCAGTGCTAGAGATGTGGGGGTAGATACGCAGTATTTT. Amino acids: CSARDVGVDTQYF.

This clonotype has just a few counts. CDR3 sequence: CASSLDREDEAFF. As DNA, the CDR3 is TGTGCCAGCAGCCTTGACAGGGAAGATGAAGCTTTCTTT. The chain combines TRBV7-2 with TRBJ1-1, with 7 bases matching TRBD1. The junction had 7 bases not matched to a gene; V was cut back by 5 bases and J by 7 bases. Germline CDR1 and CDR2: SGHTA and FQGNSA. This CDR3 is 13 amino acids long.

This clonotype was seen at least ten times. The chain uses TRBV7-9 and TRBJ1-6; D remains unclear. The CDR3 has 16 residues. The germline CDR1 and CDR2 sequences are SEHNR and FQNEAQ (reference sequence). V was trimmed by 1 base and J by 9 bases, leaving 16 bases between them. The CDR3 DNA reads as TGTGCCAGCAGCTTAGGAATAGGGTCGTCAGCTTCACCCCTCCACTTT. Its translation: CASSLGIGSSASPLHF.

This clonotype showed up just a few times. CDR3 in amino acids: CASSWSGETQYF. The CDR3 DNA follows: TGTGCCAGTAGCTGGTCAGGGGAGACCCAGTACTTC. The J gene is TRBJ2-5, the V gene TRBV19; tentatively, D is TRBD1 (5 bases). Trimming left V 6 bases short and J 5 bases short, with 10 bases between. CDR3 length: 12 residues. CDR1 and CDR2 from the germline V gene are LNHDA and SQIVND (reference sequence).

The sample holds many counts of this clonotype. The chain links TRBV7-2 to TRBJ1-2, with D unclear. The CDR3 is 14 amino acids. The V gene lost 2 bases and the J gene lost 4 bases, with 11 bases spanning the gap. CDR1 and CDR2 (germline): SGHTA, FQGNSA. CDR3 region: CASSLQAAGYGYTF. CDR3 nucleotides: TGTGCCAGCAGCTTACAGGCGGCGGGCTATGGCTACACCTTC. The complete variable domain, with remaining parts taken from reference TRBV7-2 and TRBJ1-2, reads GAGVSQSPSNKVTEKGKDVELRCDPISGHTALYWYRQSLGQGLEFLIYFQGNSAPDKSGLPSDRFSAERTGGSVSTLTIQRTQQEDSAVYLCASSLQAAGYGYTFGSGTRLTVV.

V is TRBV7-2 and J is TRBJ1-1; possibly TRBD1 for D (5 bases). Germline V lookup: CDR1 SGHTA, CDR2 FQGNSA. The CDR3 sequence is 13 residues long. The ends were cut back, 4 bases at V and 5 bases at J, with 11 bases in the middle. In DNA form, the CDR3 reads TGTGCCAGCAGCTCAGGGATGATAACTGAAGCTTTCTTT. Protein product: CASSSGMITEAFF.

Many counts were recorded for this clonotype. This sequence joins TRBV6-2 or TRBV6-3 and TRBJ2-7; unclear D gene. V dropped 2 bases and J dropped 1 base, with 6 bases sitting between them. Germline V lookup: CDR1 MNHEY, CDR2 SVGEGT. The CDR3 contains 13 residues. CDR3 amino acids: CASSYDGSYEQYV. In DNA, the CDR3 is TGTGCCAGCAGTTACGACGGGTCCTACGAGCAGTACGTC.